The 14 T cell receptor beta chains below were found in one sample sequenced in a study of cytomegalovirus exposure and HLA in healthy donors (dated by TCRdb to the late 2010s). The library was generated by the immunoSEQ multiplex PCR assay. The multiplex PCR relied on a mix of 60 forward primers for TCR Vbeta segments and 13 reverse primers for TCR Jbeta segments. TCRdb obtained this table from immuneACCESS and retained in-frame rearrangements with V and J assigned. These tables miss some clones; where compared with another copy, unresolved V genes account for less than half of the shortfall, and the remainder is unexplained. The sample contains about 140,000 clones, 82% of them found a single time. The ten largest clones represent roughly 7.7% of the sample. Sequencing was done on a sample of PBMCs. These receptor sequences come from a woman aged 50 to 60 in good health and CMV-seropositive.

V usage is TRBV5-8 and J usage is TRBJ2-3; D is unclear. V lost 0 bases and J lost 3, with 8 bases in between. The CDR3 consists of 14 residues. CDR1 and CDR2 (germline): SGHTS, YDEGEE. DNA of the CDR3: TGTGCCAGCAGCTTGGTTAGCACTACAGATACGCAGTATTTT. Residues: CASSLVSTTDTQYF.

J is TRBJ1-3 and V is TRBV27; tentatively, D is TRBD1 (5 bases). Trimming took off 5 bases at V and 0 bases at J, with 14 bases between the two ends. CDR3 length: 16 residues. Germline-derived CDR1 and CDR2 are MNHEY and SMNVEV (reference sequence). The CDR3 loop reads CASSPRVGHSGNTIYF. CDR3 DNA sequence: TGTGCCAGCAGTCCCCGGGTCGGACACTCTGGAAACACCATATATTTT.

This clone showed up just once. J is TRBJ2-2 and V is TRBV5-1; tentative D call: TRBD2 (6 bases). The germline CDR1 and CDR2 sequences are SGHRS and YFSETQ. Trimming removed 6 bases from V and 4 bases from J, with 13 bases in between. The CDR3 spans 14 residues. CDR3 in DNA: TGCGCCAGCATTCCGGGAGAGGGCACCGGGGAGCTGTTTTTT. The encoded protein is CASIPGEGTGELFF.

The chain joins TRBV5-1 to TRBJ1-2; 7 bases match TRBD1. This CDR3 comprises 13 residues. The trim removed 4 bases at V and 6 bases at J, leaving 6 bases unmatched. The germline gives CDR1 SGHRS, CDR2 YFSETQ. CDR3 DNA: TGCGCCAGCAGCCCGACGACAGGGAATGGCTACACCTTC. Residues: CASSPTTGNGYTF.

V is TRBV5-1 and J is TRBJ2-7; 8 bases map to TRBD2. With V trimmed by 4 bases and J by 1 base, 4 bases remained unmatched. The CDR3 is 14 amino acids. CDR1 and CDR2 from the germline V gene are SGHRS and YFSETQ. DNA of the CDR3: TGCGCCAGCAGCCTCCGGGGGGGATCCTACGAGCAGTACTTC. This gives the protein CASSLRGGSYEQYF.

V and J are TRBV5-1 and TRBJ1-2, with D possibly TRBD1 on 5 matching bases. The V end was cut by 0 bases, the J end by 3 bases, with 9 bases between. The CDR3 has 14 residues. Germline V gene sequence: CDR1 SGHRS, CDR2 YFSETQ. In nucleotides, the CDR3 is TGCGCCAGCAGCTTGGAGGAGGGGTACTATGGCTACACCTTC. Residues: CASSLEEGYYGYTF.

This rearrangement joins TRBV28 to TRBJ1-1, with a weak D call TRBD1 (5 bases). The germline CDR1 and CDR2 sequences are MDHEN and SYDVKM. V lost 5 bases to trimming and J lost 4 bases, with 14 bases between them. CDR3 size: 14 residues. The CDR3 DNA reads TGTGCCAGCAGTAGACGACAGCGAGGCACTGAAGCTTTCTTT. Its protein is CASSRRQRGTEAFF.

CDR3 sequence: CASSETGTGNHEQYF. For the CDR3, the DNA is TGCGCCAGCAGTGAGACCGGGACAGGGAACCACGAGCAGTACTTC. V and J are TRBV10-1 and TRBJ2-7; 9 bases are a match to TRBD1. The trim removed 2 bases at V and 5 bases at J, leaving 7 bases unmatched. Per germline, CDR1 WNHNN and CDR2 SYGVQD (reference sequence). CDR3 length: 15 residues.

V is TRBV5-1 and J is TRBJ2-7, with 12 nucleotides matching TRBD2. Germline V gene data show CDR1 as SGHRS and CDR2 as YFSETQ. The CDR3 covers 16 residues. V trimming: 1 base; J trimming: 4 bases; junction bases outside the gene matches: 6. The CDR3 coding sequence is TGCGCCAGCAGCTTGCGCGAACTAGCGGGAGGTTACGAGCAGTACTTC. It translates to CASSLRELAGGYEQYF. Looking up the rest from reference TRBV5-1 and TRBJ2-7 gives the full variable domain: KAGVTQTPRYLIKTRGQQVTLSCSPISGHRSVSWYQQTPGQGLQFLFEYFSETQRNKGNFPGRFSGRQFSNSRSEMNVSTLELGDSALYLCASSLRELAGGYEQYFGPGTRLTVT.

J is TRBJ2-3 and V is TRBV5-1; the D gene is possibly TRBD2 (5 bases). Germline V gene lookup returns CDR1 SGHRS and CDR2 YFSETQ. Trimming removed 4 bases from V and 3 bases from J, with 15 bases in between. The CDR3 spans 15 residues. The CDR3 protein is CASSRRGFETDTQYF. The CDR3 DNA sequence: TGCGCCAGCAGCCGACGAGGGTTTGAAACAGATACGCAGTATTTT.

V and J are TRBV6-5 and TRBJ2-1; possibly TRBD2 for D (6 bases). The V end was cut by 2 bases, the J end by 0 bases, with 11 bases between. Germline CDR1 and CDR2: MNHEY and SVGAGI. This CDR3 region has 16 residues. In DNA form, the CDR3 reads TGTGCCAGCAGTTACACACCCGGGGGCTCCTACAATGAGCAGTTCTTC. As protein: CASSYTPGGSYNEQFF.

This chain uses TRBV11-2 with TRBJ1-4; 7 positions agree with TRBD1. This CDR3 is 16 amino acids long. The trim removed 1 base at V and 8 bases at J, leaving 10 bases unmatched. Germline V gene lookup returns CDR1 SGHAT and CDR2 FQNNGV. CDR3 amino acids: CASSLVGRGLDEKLFF. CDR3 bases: TGTGCCAGCAGCTTAGTGGGAAGGGGGCTCGACGAAAAACTGTTTTTT.

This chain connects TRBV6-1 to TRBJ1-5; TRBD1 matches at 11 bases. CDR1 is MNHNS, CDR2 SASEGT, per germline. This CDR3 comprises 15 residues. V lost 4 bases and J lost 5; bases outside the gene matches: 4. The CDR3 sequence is CASSAGTGGDQPQHF. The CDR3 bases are TGTGCCAGCAGTGCCGGGACAGGGGGAGATCAGCCCCAGCATTTT.

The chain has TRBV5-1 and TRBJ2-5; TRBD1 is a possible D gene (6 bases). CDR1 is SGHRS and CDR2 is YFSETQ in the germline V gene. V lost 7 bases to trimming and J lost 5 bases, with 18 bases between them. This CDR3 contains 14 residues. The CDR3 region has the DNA TGCGCCAGCTCTAACCTGGGGGCGGTGGAGACCCAGTACTTC. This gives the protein CASSNLGAVETQYF.